The 24 T cell receptor beta chains below were found in one sample sequenced in a study of blood T cell repertoires in COVID-19. Method: immunoSEQ multiplex PCR; TCRdb's copy keeps in-frame clones and lacks some. The sample has some 320,000 clones; roughly 91% are singletons. The specimen sequenced was PBMCs or T cells enriched from blood (not recorded which). All receptors come from a woman aged 50 to 60 who had been exposed to COVID-19.

The V and J genes are TRBV2 and TRBJ1-5, with 7 positions matching TRBD1. The ends lost 5 bases at V and 4 bases at J; junction bases unmatched: 5. CDR3 size: 14 residues. From germline, CDR1 is SNHLY and CDR2 FYNNEI. The CDR3 region is CASSRDRVNQPQHF. For the CDR3, the DNA is TGTGCCAGCAGTCGGGACAGAGTAAATCAGCCCCAGCATTTT.

This sequence joins TRBV4-2 and TRBJ1-2; TRBD1 agrees at 7 bases. V lost 4 bases, J lost 6 bases, and 8 bases stayed unmatched. Germline lookup yields CDR1 LGHNA and CDR2 YNFKEQ. CDR3 size: 14 residues. The CDR3 nucleotides are TGTGCCAGCAGCCTACCGGGACAGAGGAATGGCTACACCTTC. This translates into CASSLPGQRNGYTF.

CDR3 nucleotides: TGTGCCAGCAGGCTAACAGGGTTCAACGAAGAGACCCAGTACTTC. As protein: CASRLTGFNEETQYF. This chain links TRBV7-2 with TRBJ2-5, with a weak D call TRBD1 (6 bases). CDR1 SGHTA and CDR2 FQGNSA come from the germline V gene. There are 15 residues in the CDR3. The V end was cut by 6 bases, the J end by 3 bases, with 17 bases between.

The chain recombines TRBV11-1 with TRBJ1-2, with D tentatively TRBD1 (5 bases). Germline CDR1 and CDR2: SGHAT and FQDESV (reference sequence). V lost 0 bases to trimming and J lost 10 bases, with 15 bases between them. The CDR3 sequence is 14 residues long. Here the CDR3 reads CASSLAVAQGDYTF. CDR3 coding DNA: TGTGCCAGCAGCTTAGCGGTTGCCCAAGGGGACTACACCTTC.

The rearrangement uses TRBV27 and TRBJ1-1; D is perhaps TRBD1 (5 bases). V gave up 5 bases and J gave up 3 bases, with 16 bases separating them. From germline, CDR1 is MNHEY and CDR2 SMNVEV (reference sequence). The CDR3 consists of 15 residues. The CDR3 DNA is TGTGCCAGCAGTCCGTGGGGGGAGGGGCACACTGAAGCTTTCTTT. Translation gives CASSPWGEGHTEAFF.

The chain couples TRBV19 to TRBJ1-2; tentatively, D is TRBD1 (5 bases). This CDR3 has 14 amino acids. V was shortened by 3 bases and J by 3 bases, with 11 bases between the two germline ends. Germline CDR1 reads LNHDA; CDR2 reads SQIVND (reference sequence). CDR3 sequence reads: CASSIPGPDYGYTF. DNA for the CDR3: TGTGCCAGTAGTATCCCAGGGCCTGACTATGGCTACACCTTC.

CDR3 in amino acids: CSVEDQQRGAPYEQYF. For the CDR3, the DNA is TGCAGCGTTGAAGATCAGCAACGCGGGGCCCCCTACGAGCAGTACTTC. The chain joins TRBV29-1 to TRBJ2-7; the D gene is possibly TRBD2 (6 bases). CDR1 and CDR2 (germline): SQVTM, ANQGSEA. This CDR3 is 16 amino acids long. Trimming pared 0 bases from V and 2 bases from J, leaving 17 bases between.

This clone was seen only once. J is TRBJ1-1 and V is TRBV5-4, with 8 bases aligning to TRBD1. This CDR3 region has 14 residues. J was trimmed by 10 bases and V by 2 bases; bases with no gene match: 10. CDR1 and CDR2 from the germline V gene are SGHNT and YYREEE (reference sequence). In DNA, the CDR3 is TGTGCCAGCAGCTTTAATACAGGGGGTGAGGGAGCTTTCTTT. It codes for CASSFNTGGEGAFF.

V usage is TRBV15 and J usage is TRBJ1-2; 8 positions match TRBD1. Germline trimming cut 3 bases from V and 8 bases from J; bases unmatched to any gene: 11. Germline loops: CDR1 LNHNV, CDR2 YYDKDF (reference sequence). This CDR3 is 15 amino acids long. The CDR3 region is CATSSHPSGGVGYTF. The DNA of the CDR3 is TGTGCCACCAGCAGCCATCCTTCAGGGGGCGTCGGCTACACCTTC.

V and J are TRBV5-1 and TRBJ2-3, with TRBD1 identical over 9 bases. The germline V gene has CDR1 SGHRS and CDR2 YFSETQ. The CDR3 has 15 amino acids. The J segment lost 2 bases and the V segment lost 4 bases, leaving 5 bases of the junction unmatched. The chain's CDR3 is CASSDGTGTTDTQYF. DNA for the CDR3: TGCGCCAGCAGCGACGGGACAGGGACCACAGATACGCAGTATTTT.

The table lists this clone with a count of one. The V gene is TRBV3-1 (or the pseudogene TRBV3-2), the J gene TRBJ2-2; D gene ambiguous. Germline V lookup: CDR1 LGHDT, CDR2 YNNKEL (reference sequence). CDR3 length: 15 amino acids. V lost 0 bases and J lost 1, with 6 bases in between. CDR3 loop: CASSQDAQNTGELFF. The CDR3 DNA reads as TGTGCCAGCAGCCAAGATGCACAGAACACCGGGGAGCTGTTTTTT.

This chain uses TRBV3-1 (or the pseudogene TRBV3-2) with TRBJ1-3; 10 bases are shared with TRBD1. CDR1 is LGHDT, CDR2 YNNKEL, per germline (reference sequence). J gave up 1 base and V 8 bases, and 8 bases lay outside the gene matches. The CDR3 length is 16 residues. The CDR3 sequence: CASGYGTGVSGNTIYF. The CDR3 DNA follows: TGTGCCAGCGGCTATGGGACAGGGGTATCTGGAAACACCATATATTTT.

V usage is TRBV28 and J usage is TRBJ2-1; 8 positions match TRBD2. V was clipped by 6 bases and J by 4 bases; unmatched bases: 5. Germline V gene lookup returns CDR1 MDHEN and CDR2 SYDVKM. The CDR3 covers 14 residues. The chain's CDR3 is CASRPGGTYNEQFF. The CDR3 nucleotides are TGTGCCAGCAGACCGGGGGGGACATACAATGAGCAGTTCTTC.

The rearrangement joins TRBV5-1 to TRBJ1-3; the match to TRBD1 covers 7 bases. Losses at the gene ends were 5 bases for V and 8 bases for J; bases not matched to a gene: 7. The CDR3 runs to 13 residues. Germline V gives CDR1 SGHRS, CDR2 YFSETQ. CDR3 nucleotide sequence: TGCGCCAGCAGGGCGACAGGGTCGGACACCATATATTTT. Translating it yields CASRATGSDTIYF.

The genes are TRBV3-1 (or the pseudogene TRBV3-2) and TRBJ2-2; 7 bases agree with TRBD1. This CDR3 is 13 amino acids long. V was clipped by 6 bases and J by 6 bases; unmatched bases: 4. Germline V gene sequence: CDR1 LGHDT, CDR2 YNNKEL (reference sequence). The CDR3 region has the DNA TGTGCCAGCAGTGACAGGGCCGCCGGGGAGCTGTTTTTT. Its translation is CASSDRAAGELFF.

V is TRBV5-4 and J is TRBJ2-5; tentative D call: TRBD1 (5 bases). Germline assignment: CDR1 SGHNT and CDR2 YYREEE (reference sequence). Trimming removed 0 bases from V and 4 bases from J, with 22 bases in between. The CDR3 has 18 residues. The CDR3 DNA sequence: TGTGCCAGCAGCTTGGGGGGTGTTGCAGGGCCACGCGGAGAGACCCAGTACTTC. Translation: CASSLGGVAGPRGETQYF.

The rearrangement joins TRBV19 to TRBJ2-7; the D gene is possibly TRBD1 (7 bases). V was clipped by 4 bases and J by 3 bases, with 16 bases between them. The CDR3 extends over 15 amino acids. Germline CDR1 LNHDA, CDR2 SQIVND (reference sequence). CDR3 in DNA: TGTGCCAGTAGTACCCGACAGGGAGGAGGCTACGAGCAGTACTTC. Translation: CASSTRQGGGYEQYF.

This clone occurred once. The rearrangement joins TRBV6-1 to TRBJ1-5, with unresolved D. Trimming took 1 base from V and 5 from J, leaving 9 bases between them. CDR1 is MNHNS and CDR2 is SASEGT in the germline V gene. The CDR3 spans 14 residues. CDR3 region: CASSEVSTDQPQHF. The CDR3 DNA follows: TGTGCCAGCAGTGAAGTTAGCACCGATCAGCCCCAGCATTTT.

This chain joins TRBV7-9 and TRBJ2-7; D is perhaps TRBD1 (6 bases). Deletions cut 2 bases from V and 2 bases from J, with 10 bases between. CDR3 length equals 14 residues. Germline V gene data show CDR1 as SEHNR and CDR2 as FQNEAQ (reference sequence). CDR3 amino acids: CASSLRDIPYEQYF. The CDR3 DNA reads as TGTGCCAGCAGCTTAAGGGACATTCCCTACGAGCAGTACTTC.

The gene calls are TRBV19 and TRBJ1-1; weak D call: TRBD1 (5 bases). V was pared by 7 bases and J by 6 bases, with 15 bases between. The V gene's germline CDR1 is LNHDA and CDR2 SQIVND (reference sequence). CDR3 length: 13 residues. The DNA of the CDR3 is TGTGCCAGTATTGGAAAGGGGTACTCTGAAGCTTTCTTT. Translation: CASIGKGYSEAFF.

The sample holds a few counts of this clone. V gene TRBV7-8 combines with J gene TRBJ2-3; 10 nucleotides match TRBD1. The CDR3 runs 15 residues. The ends lost 5 bases at V and 5 bases at J; junction bases unmatched: 7. Germline loops: CDR1 SGHVS, CDR2 FQNEAQ. The CDR3 here is CASSLRQGAVDTQYF. The CDR3 nucleotides are TGTGCCAGCAGCCTCAGACAGGGGGCAGTAGATACGCAGTATTTT. Based on the CDR3 plus reference TRBV7-8 and TRBJ2-3, the full variable domain is GAGVSQSPRYKVAKRGQDVALRCDPISGHVSLFWYQQALGQGPEFLTYFQNEAQLDKSGLPSDRFFAERPEGSVSTLKIQRTQQEDSAVYLCASSLRQGAVDTQYFGPGTRLTVL.

The gene calls are TRBV4-2 and TRBJ2-1; possible D gene TRBD1, 5 bases. Trimming took 0 bases from V and 0 from J, leaving 12 bases between them. CDR3 length: 17 residues. Germline V gene sequence: CDR1 LGHNA, CDR2 YNFKEQ. The CDR3 bases are TGTGCCAGCAGCCAAGATCGTTGGGGCGGCTCCTACAATGAGCAGTTCTTC. Protein: CASSQDRWGGSYNEQFF.

This chain links TRBV28 with TRBJ1-1; 9 nucleotides line up with TRBD1. CDR3 size: 15 residues. Germline V gene sequence: CDR1 MDHEN, CDR2 SYDVKM. Trimming took 6 bases from V and 0 from J; bases not matched to a gene: 5. CDR3 in amino acids: CASRSGTGMNTEAFF. Here the CDR3 DNA reads TGTGCCAGCAGATCCGGGACAGGGATGAACACTGAAGCTTTCTTT.

This clone came up once. J is TRBJ2-3 and V is TRBV5-1, with 8 bases fitting TRBD1. V trimming: 4 bases; J trimming: 4 bases; junction bases outside the gene matches: 8. Germline V gene data show CDR1 as SGHRS and CDR2 as YFSETQ. The CDR3 contains 15 residues. The CDR3 reads CASSLPQGAADTQYF. Here the CDR3 DNA reads TGCGCCAGCAGCCTCCCCCAGGGGGCGGCAGATACGCAGTATTTT.